The 15 T cell receptor beta chains reported below all come from one sample, sequenced in a study of T cell responses to AZD1222 COVID-19 vaccine. Method: immunoSEQ multiplex PCR; TCRdb's copy keeps in-frame clones and lacks some. Of 110,000 to 150,000 clones in the sample, around 90% were seen once. The sample here was peripheral blood, taken on day 0 of AZD1222 vaccination. Source of these receptors: an adult in good health.

This clone has a single count. The chain couples TRBV18 to TRBJ1-6; no clear D gene. This CDR3 is built from 18 residues. Between the trimmed V and J ends, which lost 6 bases and 0 bases, there was a span of 18 bases. Germline CDR1 KGHSH, CDR2 LQKENI. The CDR3 coding sequence is TGTGCCAGCTCGCGAGAGATGGGTCCGAGCTCCTATAATTCACCCCTCCACTTT. Translating it yields CASSREMGPSSYNSPLHF.

V is TRBV28 and J is TRBJ1-5; D gene ambiguous. V lost 4 bases and J 0 bases, leaving 13 bases between the germline ends. This CDR3 spans 16 amino acids. Germline V lookup: CDR1 MDHEN, CDR2 SYDVKM. The CDR3 sequence: CASSSLHGYSNQPQHF. CDR3 bases: TGTGCCAGCAGTTCCCTCCACGGGTATAGCAATCAGCCCCAGCATTTT. The full variable domain, rest sourced from reference TRBV28 and TRBJ1-5, is DVKVTQSSRYLVKRTGEKVFLECVQDMDHENMFWYRQDPGLGLRLIYFSYDVKMKEKGDIPEGYSVSREKKERFSLILESASTNQTSMYLCASSSLHGYSNQPQHFGDGTRLSIL.

The V and J genes are TRBV19 and TRBJ1-2; 8 bases agree with TRBD1. The CDR3 contains 17 residues. The V and J ends lost 2 bases and 7 bases, in that order; junction bases with no gene match: 15. Germline V gene lookup returns CDR1 LNHDA and CDR2 SQIVND (reference sequence). The CDR3 sequence: CASSISMARGRLLGYTF. In DNA form, the CDR3 reads TGTGCCAGTAGTATAAGTATGGCCAGGGGGCGTTTACTTGGCTACACCTTC.

The genes are TRBV6-5 and TRBJ2-7, with 7 bases lining up with TRBD1. Germline loops: CDR1 MNHEY, CDR2 SVGAGI. Trimming at V came to 7 bases and at J to 0 bases, leaving 3 bases not matched to a gene. This CDR3 has 13 residues. In DNA form, the CDR3 reads TGTGCCAGCATGTGGGACAGCTCCTACGAGCAGTACTTC. Protein product: CASMWDSSYEQYF.

The chain carries TRBV7-2 and TRBJ2-7, with D possibly being TRBD2 (5 bases). CDR1 and CDR2 (germline): SGHTA, FQGNSA. Trimming removed 5 bases from V and 11 bases from J, with 25 bases in between. The CDR3 sequence is 15 residues long. DNA of the CDR3: TGTGCCAGCAGCGCCTCTGGGGAGACAATTGGGAGCGAGTACTTC. It specifies CASSASGETIGSEYF.

The gene calls are TRBV3-1 (or the pseudogene TRBV3-2) and TRBJ1-2; the D gene is possibly TRBD1 (5 bases). Germline CDR1 is LGHDT and CDR2 is YNNKEL (reference sequence). CDR3 size: 14 residues. The V end was cut by 0 bases, the J end by 4 bases, with 9 bases between. For the CDR3, the DNA is TGTGCCAGCAGCCAAGATAGCAGGGTCTATGGCTACACCTTC. Translation gives CASSQDSRVYGYTF.

The genes are TRBV18 and TRBJ2-1; D uncertain. Looked up from germline, CDR1 is KGHSH and CDR2 is LQKENI. The length of the CDR3 is 14 residues. Deletions cut 5 bases from V and 3 bases from J, with 11 bases between. CDR3 region: CASSRLILYNEQFF. The CDR3 DNA sequence: TGTGCCAGCTCAAGACTGATCCTCTACAATGAGCAGTTCTTC.

This clone was detected once. J is TRBJ2-1 and V is TRBV25-1, with D possibly matching TRBD2 (7 bases). Trimming took off 3 bases at V and 0 bases at J, with 18 bases between the two ends. The CDR3 totals 18 residues. Germline lookup yields CDR1 MGHDK and CDR2 SYGVNS. This CDR3 is CASSEWGLAESSYNEQFF. In nucleotides, the CDR3 is TGTGCCAGCAGTGAGTGGGGGCTAGCGGAGAGCTCCTACAATGAGCAGTTCTTC.

The rearrangement uses TRBV15 and TRBJ2-2; D is perhaps TRBD2 (6 bases). V lost 4 bases to trimming and J lost 3 bases, with 12 bases between them. The CDR3 runs to 15 residues. Germline-derived CDR1 and CDR2 are LNHNV and YYDKDF (reference sequence). CDR3 DNA sequence: TGTGCCACCAGCATGGAGGGACGGGACACCGGGGAGCTGTTTTTT. This sequence encodes CATSMEGRDTGELFF.

The rearrangement links TRBV5-6 to TRBJ1-6; TRBD1 aligns across 8 bases. V shed 0 bases and J 10 bases; nucleotides not matched to a gene: 6. This CDR3 is 15 amino acids long. CDR1 is SGHDT, CDR2 YYEEEE, per germline. CDR3 bases: TGTGCCAGCAGCTTGGCGGACAGGGCAGGGTCACCCCTCCACTTT. Translation: CASSLADRAGSPLHF.

This sequence joins TRBV7-8 and TRBJ2-7, with D tentatively TRBD2 (5 bases). Germline V lookup: CDR1 SGHVS, CDR2 FQNEAQ. The CDR3 loop spans 13 amino acids. Trimming stripped 5 bases from V and 3 bases from J, with 11 bases between. As DNA, the CDR3 is TGTGCCAGCAGCCCCCCCGGGGTCTACGAGCAGTACTTC. Translated, it gives CASSPPGVYEQYF. Full variable domain (missing parts from reference TRBV7-8 and TRBJ2-7): GAGVSQSPRYKVAKRGQDVALRCDPISGHVSLFWYQQALGQGPEFLTYFQNEAQLDKSGLPSDRFFAERPEGSVSTLKIQRTQQEDSAVYLCASSPPGVYEQYFGPGTRLTVT.

J is TRBJ2-3 and V is TRBV11-3; 10 nucleotides match TRBD2. Germline CDR1 and CDR2: SGHNT and YENEEA. The CDR3 spans 17 residues. Losses at the gene ends were 5 bases for V and 4 bases for J; bases not matched to a gene: 12. The CDR3 is CASSPAASGSFADTQYF. DNA for the CDR3: TGTGCCAGCAGCCCGGCCGCTAGCGGGAGTTTCGCAGATACGCAGTATTTT.

The chain is built from TRBV12-5 and TRBJ2-1; 9 bases agree with TRBD1. Per the germline V gene, CDR1 is LGHNT and CDR2 is FRNRAP. The V segment lost 6 bases and the J segment 1 base; nucleotides outside the gene matches: 13. The CDR3 contains 18 residues. This CDR3 is CASGPGTGWSQSYNEQFF. CDR3 DNA: TGTGCTAGTGGCCCCGGGACAGGGTGGTCCCAGTCCTACAATGAGCAGTTCTTC.

The J gene is TRBJ2-1, the V gene TRBV29-1; tentative D call: TRBD1 (6 bases). Trimming took 4 bases from V and 4 from J, leaving 11 bases between them. The CDR3 totals 13 residues. The germline V gene has CDR1 SQVTM and CDR2 ANQGSEA. The CDR3 DNA reads as TGCAGCGTTGGTCAGGACAGTTACAATGAGCAGTTCTTC. This encodes CSVGQDSYNEQFF.

This clone came up once. The chain has TRBV28 and TRBJ2-2, with 8 bases lining up with TRBD2. Germline V CDR1 and CDR2: MDHEN, SYDVKM. The CDR3 sequence is 15 residues long. Germline trimming cut 5 bases from V and 3 bases from J; bases unmatched to any gene: 5. For the CDR3, the DNA is TGTGCCAGCAGTACCGGGACTAGAGACACCGGGGAGCTGTTTTTT. This encodes CASSTGTRDTGELFF.